The rows below give T cell receptor beta chains drawn from one sample of a study of CD8+CD57+ T cells in acquired aplastic anemia. TCRdb reprocessed the reads with MiXCR, giving one entry per CDR3 protein. The sample has roughly 500,000 distinct CDR3 sequences, around 32% seen once. The sequencing sample was made of sorted CD4+, CD8+, or CD8+CD57+ T cells (not recorded which) from PBMCs. These receptors were obtained from a human donor with aplastic anemia. Each CDR3 is given with its conserved first and last residue. Fields, in order: J gene, V gene, D gene, clone size, CDR3 protein, CDR3 DNA. A D gene is named only where the DNA matches it firmly. Clone size appears in some rows only: once, few, many, or a class for an expanded clone.

>TRBJ1-3|TRBV29-1|.|many
CSVGPLSGNTIYF
TGCAGCGTTGGGCCTCTCTCTGGAAACACCATATATTTT
>TRBJ1-2|TRBV20-1|.|many
CSAALGRGGGYTF
TGCAGTGCCGCGCTAGGGCGAGGCGGTGGCTACACCTTC
>TRBJ2-3|TRBV2|.|few
CASSGTLSTDTQYF
TGTGCCAGCAGCGGGACGTTAAGCACAGATACGCAGTATTTT
>TRBJ2-3|TRBV9|TRBD1|.
CASRWRQGVPTDTQYF
TGTGCCAGCAGATGGAGACAGGGGGTCCCCACAGATACGCAGTATTTT
>TRBJ2-5|TRBV7-2|.|.
CASSLAEPGTQYF
TGTGCCAGCAGCTTAGCGGAGCCCGGGACCCAGTACTTC
>TRBJ1-1|TRBV5-4|.|.
CASSLEGAGAFF
TGTGCCAGCAGCTTGGAAGGGGCCGGGGCTTTCTTT
>TRBJ2-3|TRBV7-9|TRBD2|many
CASSTVAGSTDTQYF
TGTGCCAGCAGCACCGTAGCGGGTAGCACAGATACGCAGTATTTT
>TRBJ2-1|TRBV20-1|.|.
CSARANKQGNEQFF
TGCAGTGCTAGAGCGAATAAACAGGGAAATGAGCAGTTCTTC
>TRBJ2-3|TRBV19|.|.
CASSIAGHQSNTQYF
TGTGCCAGTAGTATAGCAGGGCACCAGTCGAATACGCAGTATTTT
>TRBJ1-2|TRBV19|TRBD1|.
CASSMDRTGISARGYTF
TGTGCCAGTAGTATGGACAGGACAGGGATATCGGCGAGGGGCTACACCTTC
>TRBJ2-7|TRBV4-3|TRBD2|many
CASSQGTSAHYEQYF
TGCGCCAGCAGCCAAGGGACTAGCGCTCATTACGAGCAGTACTTC
>TRBJ2-1|TRBV10-1|.|many
CASRGVRGHEQFF
TGCGCCAGCAGGGGGGTCAGGGGCCATGAGCAGTTCTTC
>TRBJ2-7|TRBV2|.|many
CASNQGSEQYF
TGTGCCAGCAATCAGGGGTCCGAGCAGTACTTC
>TRBJ2-2|TRBV27|.|.
CASSFGAAGELFF
TGTGCCAGCAGTTTTGGGGCGGCCGGGGAGCTGTTTTTT
>TRBJ1-4|TRBV2|TRBD1|.
CASSEWLDRAKLFF
TGTGCCAGCAGTGAATGGTTGGACAGGGCAAAACTGTTTTTT
>TRBJ2-2|TRBV20-1|.|once
CSARWRGGTGELFF
TGCAGTGCTAGGTGGAGGGGGGGTACCGGGGAGCTGTTTTTT